One sample yielded the 32 T cell receptor beta chains listed below, sequenced in a study of T cells in Graves' hyperthyroidism and ophthalmopathy. TCR beta CDR3 sequences were amplified from RNA transcripts. RT-PCR in the first round (using the HTBI primer set) targeted the TCR CDR3. One entry per CDR3 protein, called by TCRdb with MiXCR from the multiplex PCR reads. The profile covers more than 150,000 distinct CDR3 sequences, with about a sixth appearing a single time and 25% to 30% taken by the ten largest. The sample was blood. The receptors originated from a woman in her 50s with Graves' hyperthyroidism.

The chain recombines TRBV7-2 with TRBJ2-1, with TRBD2 identical over 11 bases. The CDR3 totals 16 residues. V trimming: 4 bases; J trimming: 8 bases; junction bases outside the gene matches: 10. Germline-derived CDR1 and CDR2 are SGHTA and FQGNSA. For the CDR3, the DNA is TGTGCCAGCAGCTCAGAGAGACTAGCGGGAATCTATGAGCAGTTCTTC. Translated, it gives CASSSERLAGIYEQFF.

This clonotype was counted ten times or more. The chain recombines TRBV10-3 with TRBJ1-1; no definite D call. The CDR3 runs to 15 residues. Germline V gives CDR1 ENHRY, CDR2 SYGVKD. Between the trimmed V and J ends, which lost 0 bases and 4 bases, there was a span of 12 bases. CDR3 nucleotides: TGTGCCATCAGTGAGTCGACGGTTTGGCCCACTGAAGCTTTCTTT. Amino acid sequence: CAISESTVWPTEAFF.

This clonotype was observed a few times. The chain joins TRBV7-2 to TRBJ1-3; a possible D gene is TRBD1 (6 bases). This CDR3 contains 16 residues. Germline values: CDR1 SGHTA, CDR2 FQGNSA. The ends were cut back, 5 bases at V and 4 bases at J, with 18 bases in the middle. In nucleotides, the CDR3 is TGTGCCAGCAGCGTCGGCGGGGGGACATCGGGAAACACCATATATTTT. Encoded protein: CASSVGGGTSGNTIYF.

This clonotype showed up many times. This chain uses TRBV11-2 with TRBJ2-3; D may match TRBD1 or TRBD2 (6 bases each). The CDR3 runs to 11 residues. V shed 4 bases and J shed 8 bases, with 7 bases lying between them. CDR1 and CDR2 (germline): SGHAT, FQNNGV. CDR3 in amino acids: CASSWGATQYF. CDR3 bases: TGTGCCAGCAGCTGGGGGGCTACGCAGTATTTT.

Many counts were recorded for this clonotype. The chain couples TRBV15 to TRBJ2-7, with 7 positions matching TRBD1. The trim removed 1 base at V and 1 base at J, leaving 4 bases unmatched. CDR3 length equals 15 residues. Looked up from germline, CDR1 is LNHNV and CDR2 is YYDKDF (reference sequence). The CDR3 protein is CATSRGDRESYEQYF. The CDR3 DNA is TGTGCCACCAGCAGAGGAGACAGGGAGTCCTACGAGCAGTACTTC.

Many counts were recorded for this clonotype. The rearrangement uses TRBV20-1 and TRBJ1-2; D is undetermined. CDR3 length equals 16 residues. Germline values: CDR1 DFQATT, CDR2 SNEGSKA (reference sequence). Trimming left V 2 bases short and J 10 bases short, with 26 bases between. CDR3 in amino acids: CSARIPGLLIGRVYTF. The CDR3 DNA reads as TGCAGTGCTAGAATCCCAGGACTCCTTATCGGCCGGGTCTACACCTTC.

Regarding this clonotype: This may arise from a read error, as a much more abundant clone is one base away. Without the conserved terminal phenylalanine or tryptophan, this CDR3 likely stems from a read error. V gene TRBV7-9 combines with J gene TRBJ1-1; D remains ambiguous. Germline CDR1 is SEHNR and CDR2 is FQNEAQ (reference sequence). V was cut by 4 bases and J by 8 bases, with 14 bases left in between. This CDR3 comprises 13 residues. CDR3 DNA sequence: TGTGCCAGCAGCTCCCCGGAGTCGGCCGAAGCTTTCTCT. Its translation: CASSSPESAEAFS.

This sequence joins TRBV9 and TRBJ1-3; no reliable D call. Looked up from germline, CDR1 is SGDLS and CDR2 is YYNGEE. CDR3 size: 16 residues. V lost 0 bases to trimming and J lost 3 bases, with 13 bases between them. The CDR3 loop is CASSVDMRTNGNTIYF. CDR3 bases: TGTGCCAGCAGCGTAGATATGAGGACGAATGGAAACACCATATATTTT.

This clonotype has at least ten counts. This chain joins TRBV6-1 and TRBJ1-1, with D possibly being TRBD1 (6 bases). CDR3 length: 15 residues. The germline gives CDR1 MNHNS, CDR2 SASEGT. V dropped 5 bases and J dropped 0 bases, with 13 bases sitting between them. CDR3 sequence: CASSKTNRVNTEAFF. As DNA, the CDR3 is TGTGCCAGCAGTAAAACCAACAGGGTGAACACTGAAGCTTTCTTT.

This clonotype occurred many times. This chain connects TRBV24-1 to TRBJ1-5, with 12 bases aligning to TRBD1. The CDR3 contains 16 residues. V lost 4 bases to trimming and J lost 6 bases; unmatched junction nucleotides: 6. Germline-derived CDR1 and CDR2 are KGHDR and SFDVKD. The CDR3 region has the DNA TGTGCCACCAGTGACACCGGGACAGGGGGCGGTCAGCCCCAGCATTTT. It is translated as CATSDTGTGGGQPQHF.

The chain joins TRBV11-2 to TRBJ1-1; D gene unclear. This CDR3 is built from 14 residues. Trimming stripped 1 base from V and 5 bases from J, with 11 bases between. Germline V gene data show CDR1 as SGHAT and CDR2 as FQNNGV. In DNA form, the CDR3 reads TGTGCCAGCAGCTTAGCCCCCCCCCGGACTGAAGCTTTCTTT. It codes for CASSLAPPRTEAFF.

This clonotype was recorded at least ten times. This chain joins TRBV6-5 and TRBJ2-1, with 9 positions matching TRBD2. CDR1 is MNHEY, CDR2 SVGAGI, per germline. CDR3 length: 18 residues. The trim removed 0 bases at V and 8 bases at J, leaving 14 bases unmatched. The CDR3 nucleotides read TGTGCCAGCAGTTACTCGGACCCTACTTGGCGGGGGGGCGATGAGCAGTTCTTC. This gives the protein CASSYSDPTWRGGDEQFF.

The CDR3 protein is CASSPESGDYEQFF. The DNA for the CDR3 is TGTGCCAGCAGCCCCGAGTCGGGAGACTATGAGCAGTTCTTC. V gene TRBV7-6 combines with J gene TRBJ2-1; possibly TRBD2 for D (6 bases). Between the trimmed V and J ends, which lost 5 bases and 8 bases, there was a span of 16 bases. Germline lookup yields CDR1 SGHVS and CDR2 FNYEAQ. The CDR3 runs 14 residues.

The sample holds many counts of this clonotype. CDR3 loop: CASRLTGTANSPLHF. CDR3 sequence (DNA): TGTGCCAGCAGACTCACCGGGACAGCTAATTCACCCCTCCACTTT. This chain connects TRBV27 to TRBJ1-6, with 7 bases aligning to TRBD1. The CDR3 runs 15 residues. With V trimmed by 6 bases and J by 6 bases, 8 bases remained unmatched. Per the germline V gene, CDR1 is MNHEY and CDR2 is SMNVEV (reference sequence).

At least ten counts were recorded for this clonotype. The V and J genes are TRBV2 and TRBJ1-2; no firm D call. CDR3 size: 11 residues. CDR1 is SNHLY, CDR2 FYNNEI, per germline. The ends were cut back, 7 bases at V and 8 bases at J, with 11 bases in the middle. In nucleotides, the CDR3 is TGTGCCAGCAAAGTCCGGCGCGGCTACACCTTC. Amino acids: CASKVRRGYTF. Full variable domain (remainder filled in from reference TRBV2 and TRBJ1-2): EPEVTQTPSHQVTQMGQEVILRCVPISNHLYFYWYRQILGQKVEFLVSFYNNEISEKSEIFDDQFSVERPDGSNFTLKIRSTKLEDSAMYFCASKVRRGYTFGSGTRLTVV.

This clonotype was picked up many times. The CDR3 region is CASSSEVAPNQPQHF. The CDR3 nucleotides read TGTGCCAGCAGTTCTGAGGTGGCCCCTAATCAGCCCCAGCATTTT. J is TRBJ1-5 and V is TRBV12-3 or TRBV12-4; D not resolved. The germline V and J ends were trimmed by 4 bases and 4 bases, with 14 bases remaining between them. The CDR3 runs to 15 residues.

This clonotype was counted at least ten times. One junction end disagrees with the germline gene, perhaps due to a read error. The chain couples TRBV7-8 to TRBJ1-1; D not resolved. The CDR3 contains 12 residues. Germline CDR1 and CDR2: SGHVS and FQNEAQ. For the CDR3, the DNA is TGTGCCAGCACCTTACTTCGGGCTGAAGCTTTCTTT. Translation gives CASTLLRAEAFF.

In this sample, this clonotype turned up many times. V gene TRBV5-6 combines with J gene TRBJ1-1; D call uncertain. Trimming cost V 0 bases and J 3 bases, with 6 bases left between them. The CDR3 is 13 amino acids. CDR1 and CDR2 from the germline V gene are SGHDT and YYEEEE. Here the CDR3 reads CASSLGDDTEAFF. The CDR3 DNA reads TGTGCCAGCAGCTTGGGTGACGACACTGAAGCTTTCTTT.

This clonotype was seen repeatedly, ten times or more. The chain links TRBV6-2 or TRBV6-3 to TRBJ1-5; TRBD1 agrees at 8 bases. Germline V gene sequence: CDR1 MNHEY, CDR2 SVGEGT. The CDR3 is made up of 15 amino acids. The ends lost 3 bases at V and 5 bases at J; junction bases unmatched: 6. In nucleotides, the CDR3 is TGTGCCAGCAGTTATGGGACAGGAGGCCATCAGCCCCAGCATTTT. This sequence encodes CASSYGTGGHQPQHF.

This clonotype was recorded many times. The chain couples TRBV20-1 to TRBJ2-7, with 7 nucleotides matching TRBD1. Germline V gene data show CDR1 as DFQATT and CDR2 as SNEGSKA (reference sequence). The CDR3 extends over 14 amino acids. J lost 7 bases, V lost 0 bases, and 9 bases had no gene match. CDR3 bases: TGCAGTGCTAGAGATGGCCAGGGGGACGAGGAGCAGTACTTC. Its translation: CSARDGQGDEEQYF.

As for this clonotype: Relative to the germline gene, one junction end is altered; a read error may explain this. The chain joins TRBV7-2 to TRBJ2-3; D might be TRBD2 (6 bases). Germline V gene lookup returns CDR1 SGHTA and CDR2 FQGNSA. The CDR3 consists of 15 residues. CDR3 residues: CASSLVAARTDTQYF. CDR3 bases: TGTGCCAGCAGCTTAGTAGCGGCACGCACAGACACGCAGTATTTT.

This clonotype has ten or more counts. V usage is TRBV15 and J usage is TRBJ2-7; 8 bases fit TRBD1. This CDR3 has 13 residues. Looked up from germline, CDR1 is LNHNV and CDR2 is YYDKDF (reference sequence). V shed 8 bases and J 7 bases; nucleotides not matched to a gene: 10. The CDR3 spells CATAQGALGEQYF. CDR3 sequence (DNA): TGTGCCACCGCCCAGGGGGCATTGGGGGAGCAGTACTTC.

This clonotype was detected ten times or more. This chain links TRBV7-8 with TRBJ2-5; 7 nucleotides align to TRBD2. V trimming: 2 bases; J trimming: 4 bases; junction bases outside the gene matches: 10. This CDR3 region has 16 residues. CDR1 is SGHVS and CDR2 is FQNEAQ in the germline V gene. CDR3 sequence: CASSLQRGRDRETQYF. The CDR3 nucleotides are TGTGCCAGCAGCTTACAGCGGGGTCGGGATCGAGAGACCCAGTACTTC.

The chain couples TRBV20-1 to TRBJ2-7; 7 bases agree with TRBD2. This CDR3 contains 13 residues. V was clipped by 7 bases and J by 0 bases; unmatched bases: 6. Looked up from germline, CDR1 is DFQATT and CDR2 is SNEGSKA (reference sequence). CDR3 nucleotide sequence: TGCAGTGGGAGCGGGGTCAACTCCTACGAGCAGTACTTC. It yields the protein CSGSGVNSYEQYF.

This clonotype was detected ten times or more. V and J are TRBV18 and TRBJ2-7, with 9 bases aligning to TRBD1. The ends lost 2 bases at V and 2 bases at J; junction bases unmatched: 4. The CDR3 spans 15 residues. CDR1 is KGHSH, CDR2 LQKENI, per germline. CDR3 nucleotide sequence: TGTGCCAGCTCACCAAGGACAGGGGCCGCCTACGAGCAGTACTTC. It codes for CASSPRTGAAYEQYF.

This clonotype occurred many times. V gene TRBV7-9 combines with J gene TRBJ2-1, with D perhaps TRBD1 (6 bases). Germline V gives CDR1 SEHNR, CDR2 FQNEAQ (reference sequence). Between the trimmed V and J ends, which lost 5 bases and 4 bases, there was a span of 12 bases. This CDR3 region has 14 residues. CDR3 loop: CASSDKGTYNEQFF. CDR3 bases: TGTGCCAGCAGCGATAAAGGGACATACAATGAGCAGTTCTTC.

The genes are TRBV3-1 and TRBJ2-5, with 7 bases lining up with TRBD2. Per the germline V gene, CDR1 is LGHDT and CDR2 is YNNKEL (reference sequence). With V trimmed by 0 bases and J by 5 bases, 9 bases remained unmatched. The CDR3 has 16 residues. Here the CDR3 reads CASSQDGGGAGETQYF. The DNA of the CDR3 is TGTGCCAGCAGCCAAGATGGGGGAGGGGCCGGGGAGACCCAGTACTTC.

This clonotype was picked up many times. This chain uses TRBV5-1 with TRBJ2-7, with D maybe TRBD1 (6 bases). Germline-derived CDR1 and CDR2 are SGHRS and YFSETQ. CDR3 size: 16 residues. V dropped 4 bases and J dropped 0 bases, with 17 bases sitting between them. The CDR3 sequence is CASSDTGPQNSYEQYF. The DNA for the CDR3 is TGCGCCAGCAGCGACACAGGGCCCCAAAACTCCTACGAGCAGTACTTC.

This clonotype has at least ten counts. The V and J genes are TRBV7-2 and TRBJ2-1; D remains unclear. This CDR3 region has 15 residues. V was trimmed by 4 bases and J by 0 bases, leaving 10 bases between them. Germline V gene lookup returns CDR1 SGHTA and CDR2 FQGNSA. The CDR3 is CASSSATSSYNEQFF. CDR3 nucleotide sequence: TGTGCCAGCAGCTCCGCCACGAGCTCCTACAATGAGCAGTTCTTC. The entire variable domain, with the rest obtained from reference TRBV7-2 and TRBJ2-1, is as follows: GAGVSQSPSNKVTEKGKDVELRCDPISGHTALYWYRQSLGQGLEFLIYFQGNSAPDKSGLPSDRFSAERTGGSVSTLTIQRTQQEDSAVYLCASSSATSSYNEQFFGPGTRLTVL.

This clonotype has at least ten counts. This chain uses TRBV6-2 or TRBV6-3 with TRBJ1-2, with TRBD1 as a possible D gene (5 bases). Trimming pared 8 bases from V and 4 bases from J, leaving 14 bases between. The CDR3 totals 13 residues. The germline V gene encodes CDR1 MNHEY and CDR2 SVGEGT. CDR3 sequence: CASGASNLYGYTF. The CDR3 DNA reads as TGTGCCAGCGGGGCCTCGAACCTCTATGGCTACACCTTC.

This clonotype showed up many times. The chain is built from TRBV7-8 and TRBJ1-2, with 8 nucleotides matching TRBD1. Germline lookup yields CDR1 SGHVS and CDR2 FQNEAQ. The CDR3 consists of 19 residues. V gave up 5 bases and J gave up 1 base; unmatched junction bases: 18. CDR3 region: CASSPTKRTGNFLNYGYTF. The DNA for the CDR3 is TGTGCCAGCAGCCCCACGAAGAGGACAGGGAACTTCCTTAACTATGGCTACACCTTC.

The CDR3 protein is CVCSLWQGLGAFF. The CDR3, as DNA: TGTGTCTGCAGCTTATGGCAGGGGTTGGGAGCTTTCTTT. The chain links TRBV7-2 to TRBJ1-1; maybe TRBD1 (6 bases). The CDR3 runs 13 residues. The germline gives CDR1 SGHTA, CDR2 FQGNSA.